This T cell receptor (beta chain) was sequenced in a study of post-analysis software for immune sequencing data. Study observations and caveats: With TRBV5-6, TRBV5-1 and TRBV20-1 included, several TRBV segments were more frequent in patients than in controls. Significantly lower normalized Chao1 diversity was seen in multiple sclerosis patients than in controls.

This clonotype appeared a few times. Its antigen remains unidentified. Unique molecular identifiers had been added to the TCR beta cDNA libraries. Each batch of roughly 1 to 11 million T cells produced some 450,000 cDNA molecules. TCRdb recomputed calls from the PCR reads with MiXCR, one row per CDR3 protein. The data contain some 690,000 distinct CDR3 sequences, approximately 30% of them singletons. CDR1 and CDR2 from the germline V gene are DFQATT and SNEGSKA (reference sequence). V was clipped by 3 bases and J by 12 bases, with 18 bases between them. CDR3 length: 12 amino acids. The chain couples TRBV20-1 to TRBJ2-7, with no clear D. The sequence derives from a girl aged 10 to 17 with multiple sclerosis. Sequences were obtained from blood. The DNA of the CDR3 is TGCAGTGCTAGGGTAGGAGAAGAGACCCGGTACTTC. Its translation is CSARVGEETRYF.